This paragraph reports one TCR beta chain. Germline and junction disagree at one end, which may indicate a read error. These data come from a study of blood T cell repertoires in COVID-19. On the study more broadly: COVID-19 samples collected from the United States, Italy and Spain covered acute and convalescent phases. PBMCs, B-cell-depleted T cells, or T cells were the source of the cDNA or gDNA that made up the material.

TCRdb's table, derived via immunoSEQ multiplex PCR, lists solely in-frame clones and lacks some. The repertoire holds more than 150,000 clones, roughly four fifths seen once, with approximately 6.2% in the top ten. This CDR3 region has 13 residues. Germline-derived CDR1 and CDR2 are SGHTA and FQGTGA. The specimen sequenced was peripheral blood. The chain carries TRBV7-3 and TRBJ2-3; TRBD1 aligns across 7 bases. The clonotype was recovered from a woman between 40 and 50 years old with acute or convalescent COVID-19. CDR3 loop: CASSVTGADTQYF. DNA of the CDR3: TGTGCCAGCAGCGTAACAGGGGCAGATACGCAGTATTTT.